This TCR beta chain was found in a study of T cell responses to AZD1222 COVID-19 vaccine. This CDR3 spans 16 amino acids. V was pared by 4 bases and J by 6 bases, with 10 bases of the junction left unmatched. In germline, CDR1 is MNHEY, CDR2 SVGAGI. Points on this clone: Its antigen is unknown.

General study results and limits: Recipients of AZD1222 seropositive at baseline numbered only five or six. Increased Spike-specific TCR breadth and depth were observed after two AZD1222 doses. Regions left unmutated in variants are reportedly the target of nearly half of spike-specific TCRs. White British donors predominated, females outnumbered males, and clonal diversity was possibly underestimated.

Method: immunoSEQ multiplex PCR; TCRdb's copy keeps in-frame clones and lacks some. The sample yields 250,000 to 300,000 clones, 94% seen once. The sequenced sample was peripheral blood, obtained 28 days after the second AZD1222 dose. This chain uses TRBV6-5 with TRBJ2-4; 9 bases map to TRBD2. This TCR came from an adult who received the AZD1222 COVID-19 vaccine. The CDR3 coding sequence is TGTGCCAGCAGTTTTTCCTTTAGCGGGAGAGGAAACATTCAGTACTTC. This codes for CASSFSFSGRGNIQYF.